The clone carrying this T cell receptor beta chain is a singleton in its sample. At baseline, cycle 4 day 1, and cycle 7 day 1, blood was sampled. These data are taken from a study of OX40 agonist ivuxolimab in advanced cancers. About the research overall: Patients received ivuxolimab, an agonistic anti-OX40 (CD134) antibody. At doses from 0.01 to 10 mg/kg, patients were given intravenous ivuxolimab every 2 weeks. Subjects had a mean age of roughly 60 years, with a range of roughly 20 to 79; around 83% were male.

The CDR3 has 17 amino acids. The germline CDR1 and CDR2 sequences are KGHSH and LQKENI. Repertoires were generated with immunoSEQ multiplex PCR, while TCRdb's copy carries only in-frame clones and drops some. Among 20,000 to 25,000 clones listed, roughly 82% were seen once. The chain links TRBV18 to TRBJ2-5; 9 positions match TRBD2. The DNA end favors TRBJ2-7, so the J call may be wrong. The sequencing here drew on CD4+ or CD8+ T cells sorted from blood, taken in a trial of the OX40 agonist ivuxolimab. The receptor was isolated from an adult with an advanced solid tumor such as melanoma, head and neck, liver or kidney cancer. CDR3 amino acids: CASSPRTSGFVSYEQYF. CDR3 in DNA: TGTGCCAGCTCACCACGAACTAGCGGGTTCGTTTCCTACGAGCAGTACTTC.